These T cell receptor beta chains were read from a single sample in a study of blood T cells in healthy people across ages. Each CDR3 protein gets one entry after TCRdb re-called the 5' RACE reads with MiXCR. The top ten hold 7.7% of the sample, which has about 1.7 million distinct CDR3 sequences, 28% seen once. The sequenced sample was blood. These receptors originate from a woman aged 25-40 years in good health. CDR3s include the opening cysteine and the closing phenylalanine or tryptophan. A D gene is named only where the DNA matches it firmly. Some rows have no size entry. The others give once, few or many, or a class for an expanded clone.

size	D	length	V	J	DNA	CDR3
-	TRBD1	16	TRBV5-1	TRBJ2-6	TGCGCCAGCAGCTCGGGACAGGTCTCTGGGGCTAACGTCCTGACTTTC	CASSSGQVSGANVLTF
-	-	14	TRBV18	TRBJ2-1	TGTGCCACCCTCAACGGGAGCTCCTACAATGAGCAGTTCTTC	CATLNGSSYNEQFF
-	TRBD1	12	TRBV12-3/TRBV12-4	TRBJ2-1	TGTGCCAGCAGAGAACAGGGGAATGAGCAGTTCTTC	CASREQGNEQFF
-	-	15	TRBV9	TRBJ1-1	TGTGCCAGCAGCGTACTTGGGGGCACTAACACTGAAGCTTTCTTT	CASSVLGGTNTEAFF
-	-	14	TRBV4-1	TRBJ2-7	TGCGCCAGCAGCCAAGTTGGGGCGGTCTACGAGCAGTACTTC	CASSQVGAVYEQYF
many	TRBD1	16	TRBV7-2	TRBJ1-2	TGTGCCAGCAGCTCCCCCGGGACAGGGGATAACTATGGCTACACCTTC	CASSSPGTGDNYGYTF
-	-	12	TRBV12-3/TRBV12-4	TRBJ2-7	TGTGCCAGCAGTTTAAGTAAGGGCGAGCAGTACTTC	CASSLSKGEQYF
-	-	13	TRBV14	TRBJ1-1	TGTGCCAGCAGCTCTGGGCAGCGCACTGAAGCTTTCTTT	CASSSGQRTEAFF
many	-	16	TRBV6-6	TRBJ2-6	TGTGCCAGCAGTTACCCGGACGGCTCTGGGGCCAACGTCCTGACTTTC	CASSYPDGSGANVLTF
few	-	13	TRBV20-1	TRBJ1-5	TGCAGTGCTGGGGGGCAACCGGGTCAGCCCCAGCATTTT	CSAGGQPGQPQHF
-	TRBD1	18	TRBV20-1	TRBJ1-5	TGCAGTGCAGCTAGGGACAGGCCCACCCTTTATAGCAATCAGCCCCAGCATTTT	CSAARDRPTLYSNQPQHF
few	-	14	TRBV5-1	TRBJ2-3	TGCGCCAGCAGGGGAGGACTACAGACAGATACGCAGTATTTT	CASRGGLQTDTQYF
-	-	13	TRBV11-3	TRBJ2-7	TGTGCCAGCACCTGGTACCCGAACTACGAGCAGTACTTC	CASTWYPNYEQYF
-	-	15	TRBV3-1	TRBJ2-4	TGTGCCAGCAGCCCCAGACAGGGAGGGAGGAACATTCAGTACTTC	CASSPRQGGRNIQYF
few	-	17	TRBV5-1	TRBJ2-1	TGCGCCAGCAGCTTGGGTCTTAGGACCACCAGGGACAATGAGCAGTTCTTC	CASSLGLRTTRDNEQFF
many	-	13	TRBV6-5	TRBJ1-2	TGTGCCAGCAAAGAGGGCAATAACTATGGCTACACCTTC	CASKEGNNYGYTF
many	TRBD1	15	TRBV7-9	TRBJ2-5	TGTGCCAGCAGCTTAGGCCGGACAGGGAAAGAGACCCAGTACTTC	CASSLGRTGKETQYF
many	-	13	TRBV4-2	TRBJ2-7	TGTGCCAGCAGCCCCCAGGGGTGGGGCGAGCAGTACTTC	CASSPQGWGEQYF
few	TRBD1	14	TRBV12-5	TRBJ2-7	TGTGCTAGTGGCGACGACAGGGCCAATTACGAGCAGTACTTC	CASGDDRANYEQYF
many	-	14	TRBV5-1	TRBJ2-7	TGCGCCAGCAGCTTGGTACTAGGAAATTACGAGCAGTACTTC	CASSLVLGNYEQYF
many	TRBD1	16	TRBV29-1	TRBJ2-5	TGCAGCGTTGAACCAACGGGACAGCCAATTGGGGAGACCCAGTACTTC	CSVEPTGQPIGETQYF
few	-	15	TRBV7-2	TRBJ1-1	TGTGCCAGCAGCTTAGTTATGGGTAGGGAGACTGAAGCTTTCTTT	CASSLVMGRETEAFF
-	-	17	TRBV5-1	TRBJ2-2	TGCGCCAGCAGTCCCAGAATTGGGCAGACGAACACCGGGGAGCTGTTTTTT	CASSPRIGQTNTGELFF
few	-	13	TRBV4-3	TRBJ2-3	TGCGCCAGCAGCCAAGATACCGGGAATACGCAGTATTTT	CASSQDTGNTQYF
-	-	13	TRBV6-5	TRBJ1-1	TGTGCCAGCTGGAAGCGCATGAACACTGAAGCTTTCTTT	CASWKRMNTEAFF
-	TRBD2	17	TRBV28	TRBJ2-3	TGTGCCAGCAGTTTATTAACTAGCGGGGGTCGTGGGGATACGCAGTATTTT	CASSLLTSGGRGDTQYF
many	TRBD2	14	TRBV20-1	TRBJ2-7	TGCAGTGCTATTAGCGGGAGGGTTCTATACGAGCAGTACTTC	CSAISGRVLYEQYF
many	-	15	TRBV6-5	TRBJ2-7	TGTGCCAGCAGTTACTCGAACAGAGGGTCCTACGAGCAGTACTTC	CASSYSNRGSYEQYF
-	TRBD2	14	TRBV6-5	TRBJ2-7	TGTGCCAGCAGTTCGGGACTAGCAAGTGCTGAGCAGTACTTC	CASSSGLASAEQYF
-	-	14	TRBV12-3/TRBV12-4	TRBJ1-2	TGTGCCAGCAGTCTCGATATGCCAGGGTATGGCTACACCTTC	CASSLDMPGYGYTF
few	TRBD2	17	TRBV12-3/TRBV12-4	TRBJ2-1	TGTGCCAGCAAGCCGGGACTACCTCGGAGCTCCTACAATGAGCAGTTCTTC	CASKPGLPRSSYNEQFF
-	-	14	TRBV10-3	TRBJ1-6	TGTGCCATCAGTGAGGGGCAGGTCGGAACACCCCTCCACTTT	CAISEGQVGTPLHF
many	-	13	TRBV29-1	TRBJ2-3	TGCAGCGTTGAAGATCACAGCACAGATACGCAGTATTTT	CSVEDHSTDTQYF
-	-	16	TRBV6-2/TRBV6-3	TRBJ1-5	TGTGCCAGCAGTTATGGGCGTCAGGCGGGGAATCAGCCCCAGCATTTT	CASSYGRQAGNQPQHF
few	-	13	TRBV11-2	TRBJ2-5	TGTGCCAGCAGCTTTACACTGGAGGAGACCCAGTACTTC	CASSFTLEETQYF
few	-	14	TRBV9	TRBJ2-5	TGTGCCAGCAGCTTGTCGGGGGCCTCGGAGACCCAGTACTTC	CASSLSGASETQYF
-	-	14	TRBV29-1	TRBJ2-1	TGCAGCATAAAGTGGCAGGCGGCGAACGATGAGCAGTTCTTC	CSIKWQAANDEQFF
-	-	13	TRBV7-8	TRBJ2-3	TGTGCCAGCCGGATCCGGGACTCCAGTCCGCAGTATTTT	CASRIRDSSPQYF
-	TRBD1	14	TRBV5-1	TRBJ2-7	TGCGCCAGCAGCCTACGGGACAGGGCGGGCGAGCAGTACTTC	CASSLRDRAGEQYF
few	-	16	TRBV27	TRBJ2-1	TGTGCCAGCAGTTTATCCATCGGGACTCCAAAAGGCACCCAGTTCTTC	CASSLSIGTPKGTQFF
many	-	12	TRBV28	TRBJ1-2	TGTGCCAGCAGTTTCCCTCCCTATGGCTACACCTTC	CASSFPPYGYTF
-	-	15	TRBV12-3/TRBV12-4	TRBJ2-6	TGTGCCAGCACCGCTCGGGGAGCTGGGGCCAACGTCCTGACTTTC	CASTARGAGANVLTF
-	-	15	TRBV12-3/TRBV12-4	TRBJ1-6	TGTGCCAGCAGTCGAACGGGGAGGGAAGGTTCACCCCTCCACTTT	CASSRTGREGSPLHF
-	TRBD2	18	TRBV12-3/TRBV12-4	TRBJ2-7	TGTGCCAGCAGTTTTCGGACTAGCGGGGGGCCTTCCTCCTACGAGCAGTACTTC	CASSFRTSGGPSSYEQYF
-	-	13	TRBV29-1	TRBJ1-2	TGCAGCGTTGAAGGGGGCGGCCACTATGGCTACACCTTC	CSVEGGGHYGYTF
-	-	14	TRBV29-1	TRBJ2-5	TGCAGCGTTGCGGACGGAACCCTGCAAGAGACCCAGTACTTC	CSVADGTLQETQYF
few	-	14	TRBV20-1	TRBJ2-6	TGCAGTGCTCCTGGAGTCCCTGGGGCCAACGTCCTGACTTTC	CSAPGVPGANVLTF
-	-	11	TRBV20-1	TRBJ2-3	TGCAGTGCTAGGAAAGTTGATACGCAGTATTTT	CSARKVDTQYF
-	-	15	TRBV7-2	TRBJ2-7	TGTGCCAGCAGCTTAACCCGGGGGTTCTCCTACGAGCAGTACTTC	CASSLTRGFSYEQYF
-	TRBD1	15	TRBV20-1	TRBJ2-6	TGCAGTGCTAGGGTAGGGACAGCTGGGGCCAACGTCCTGACTTTC	CSARVGTAGANVLTF
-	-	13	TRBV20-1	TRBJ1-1	TGCAGTGCACCACGGGGCAGGAACACTGAAGCTTTCTTT	CSAPRGRNTEAFF
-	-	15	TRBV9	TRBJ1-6	TGTGCCAGCACACAAACAGGGACGAAGAATTCACCCCTCCACTTT	CASTQTGTKNSPLHF
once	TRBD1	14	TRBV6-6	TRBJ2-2	TGTGCCAGCAGTGATACAGGGGTCACCGGGGAGCTGTTTTTT	CASSDTGVTGELFF